Listed here is a single TCR beta chain. Its specificity is unknown. Assay used: immunoSEQ multiplex PCR; TCRdb lists only in-frame clones, some missing. The sample contains over 130,000 clones, about 92% of which appear only once. This record comes from a study of T cell responses to AZD1222 COVID-19 vaccine. Study background: Analysis merged second doses at about 4 or about 12 weeks. Overall study findings and caveats: Clonal diversity may have been underestimated in mostly white British donors. Samples come after the peak T cell response, not at day 14.

V trimming: 0 bases; J trimming: 3 bases; junction bases outside the gene matches: 4. The germline V gene encodes CDR1 SGHRS and CDR2 YFSETQ. The CDR3 covers 15 residues. The starting material was peripheral blood, obtained on day 0 of AZD1222 vaccination. This TCR was recovered from an adult in good health. The gene calls are TRBV5-1 and TRBJ2-7; 9 nucleotides line up with TRBD1. Here the CDR3 DNA reads TGCGCCAGCAGCTTGGATGGGACAGGGTTCTACGAGCAGTACTTC. This codes for CASSLDGTGFYEQYF.